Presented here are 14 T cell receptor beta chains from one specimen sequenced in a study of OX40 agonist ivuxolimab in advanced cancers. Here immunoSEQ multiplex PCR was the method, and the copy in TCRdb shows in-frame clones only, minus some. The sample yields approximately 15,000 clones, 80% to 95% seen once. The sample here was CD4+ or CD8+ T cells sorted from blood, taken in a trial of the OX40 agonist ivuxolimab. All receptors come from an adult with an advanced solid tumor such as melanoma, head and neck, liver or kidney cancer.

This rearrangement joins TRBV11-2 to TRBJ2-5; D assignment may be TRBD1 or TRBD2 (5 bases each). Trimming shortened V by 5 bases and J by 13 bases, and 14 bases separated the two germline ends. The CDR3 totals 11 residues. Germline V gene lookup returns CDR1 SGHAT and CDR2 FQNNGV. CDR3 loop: CASSDPGPGYF. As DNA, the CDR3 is TGTGCCAGCAGCGATCCGGGGCCAGGGTACTTC.

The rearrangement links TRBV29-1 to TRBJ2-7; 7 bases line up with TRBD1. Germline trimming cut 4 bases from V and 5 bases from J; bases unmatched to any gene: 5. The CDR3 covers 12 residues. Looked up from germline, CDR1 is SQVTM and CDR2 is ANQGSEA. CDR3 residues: CSVVGGLNEQYF. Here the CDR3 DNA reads TGCAGCGTTGTAGGGGGCTTGAACGAGCAGTACTTC.

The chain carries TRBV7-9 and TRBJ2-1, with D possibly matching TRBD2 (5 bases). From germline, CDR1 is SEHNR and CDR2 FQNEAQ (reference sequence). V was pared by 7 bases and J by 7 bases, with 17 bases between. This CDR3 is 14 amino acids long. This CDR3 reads CASKLPGLLNEQFF. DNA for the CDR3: TGTGCCAGCAAGCTTCCGGGATTGTTAAATGAGCAGTTCTTC.

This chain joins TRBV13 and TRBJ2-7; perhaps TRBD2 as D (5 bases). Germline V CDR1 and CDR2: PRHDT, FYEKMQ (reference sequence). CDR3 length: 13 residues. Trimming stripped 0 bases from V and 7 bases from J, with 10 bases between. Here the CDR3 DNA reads TGTGCCAGCAGCTTAGGAGACCCGGGGGAGCAGTACTTC. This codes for CASSLGDPGEQYF.

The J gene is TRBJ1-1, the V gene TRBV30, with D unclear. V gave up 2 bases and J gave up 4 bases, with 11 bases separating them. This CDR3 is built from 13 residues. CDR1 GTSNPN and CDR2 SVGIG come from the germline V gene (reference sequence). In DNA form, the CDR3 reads TGTGCCTGGAGTTCTTCAGGTGTCACTGAAGCTTTCTTT. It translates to CAWSSSGVTEAFF.

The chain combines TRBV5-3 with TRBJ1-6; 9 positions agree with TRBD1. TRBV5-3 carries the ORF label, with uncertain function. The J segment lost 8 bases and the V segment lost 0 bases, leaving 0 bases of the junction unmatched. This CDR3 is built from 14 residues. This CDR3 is CARSLGTGDSPLHF. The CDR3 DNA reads TGTGCCAGAAGCTTGGGGACAGGGGATTCACCCCTCCACTTT.

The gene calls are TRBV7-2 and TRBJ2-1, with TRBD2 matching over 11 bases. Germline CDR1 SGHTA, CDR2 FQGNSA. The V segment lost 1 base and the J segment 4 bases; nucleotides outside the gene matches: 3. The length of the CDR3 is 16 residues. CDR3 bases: TGTGCCAGCAGCTTAGACGTAGCGGGGGGGTACAATGAGCAGTTCTTC. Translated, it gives CASSLDVAGGYNEQFF.

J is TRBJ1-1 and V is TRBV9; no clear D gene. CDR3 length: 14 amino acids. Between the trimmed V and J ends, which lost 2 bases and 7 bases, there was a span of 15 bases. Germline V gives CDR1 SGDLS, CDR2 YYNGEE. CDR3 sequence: CASSVGSQEGEAFF. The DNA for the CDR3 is TGTGCCAGCAGCGTTGGGTCCCAGGAGGGTGAAGCTTTCTTT.

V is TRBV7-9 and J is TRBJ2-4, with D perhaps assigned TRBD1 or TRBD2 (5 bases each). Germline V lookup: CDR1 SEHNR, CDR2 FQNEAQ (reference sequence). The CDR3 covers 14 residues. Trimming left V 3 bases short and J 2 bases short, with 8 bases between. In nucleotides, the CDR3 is TGTGCCAGCAGCTTGGGGGTGACCAAAAACATTCAGTACTTC. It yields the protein CASSLGVTKNIQYF.

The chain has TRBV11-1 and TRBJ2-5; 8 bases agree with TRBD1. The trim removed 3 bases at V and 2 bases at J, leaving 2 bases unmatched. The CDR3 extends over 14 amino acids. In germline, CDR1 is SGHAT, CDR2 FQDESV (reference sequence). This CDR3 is CASSLDRVQETQYF. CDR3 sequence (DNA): TGTGCCAGCAGCTTGGACAGGGTACAAGAGACCCAGTACTTC.

CDR3 sequence: CASSAWQLPYNEQFF. The CDR3, as DNA: TGCGCCAGCAGTGCATGGCAACTCCCCTACAATGAGCAGTTCTTC. This sequence joins TRBV10-1 and TRBJ2-1, with unresolved D. V dropped 4 bases and J dropped 2 bases, with 12 bases sitting between them. CDR1 and CDR2 from the germline V gene are WNHNN and SYGVQD (reference sequence). This CDR3 has 15 residues.

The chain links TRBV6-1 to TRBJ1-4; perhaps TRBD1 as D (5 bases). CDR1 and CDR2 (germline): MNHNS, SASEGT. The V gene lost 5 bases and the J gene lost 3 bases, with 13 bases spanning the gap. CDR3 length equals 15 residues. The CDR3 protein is CASSIYRTANEKLFF. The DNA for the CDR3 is TGTGCCAGCAGTATTTACAGGACCGCTAATGAAAAACTGTTTTTT.

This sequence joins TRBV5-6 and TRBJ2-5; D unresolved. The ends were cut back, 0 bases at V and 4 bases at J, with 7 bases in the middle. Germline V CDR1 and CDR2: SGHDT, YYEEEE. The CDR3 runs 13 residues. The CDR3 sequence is CASSLAGGETQYF. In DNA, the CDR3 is TGTGCCAGCAGCTTGGCTGGCGGAGAGACCCAGTACTTC.

The chain's CDR3 is CAWSFSGASGDTQYF. The CDR3 DNA sequence: TGTGCCTGGAGTTTTAGCGGGGCGTCTGGAGATACGCAGTATTTT. The genes are TRBV30 and TRBJ2-3; 8 bases line up with TRBD2. Germline loops: CDR1 GTSNPN, CDR2 SVGIG (reference sequence). With V trimmed by 2 bases and J by 5 bases, 9 bases remained unmatched. The CDR3 spans 15 residues.